This TCR beta chain emerged from a study of T cells in Graves' hyperthyroidism and ophthalmopathy. Germline V gene sequence: CDR1 SGHRS, CDR2 YFSETQ. This CDR3 region has 14 residues. V lost 8 bases and J lost 3; bases outside the gene matches: 5. The sample holds many counts of this clonotype. Amplified regions were TCR beta CDR3 sequences from RNA transcripts. HTBI primers drove first-round RT-PCR of the TCR CDR3. One entry per CDR3 protein results from TCRdb running MiXCR on the multiplex PCR reads. The sample yields approximately 250,000 distinct CDR3 sequences, over 20% seen once. This sample holds PBMCs from roughly 10 ml fresh peripheral blood.

J is TRBJ2-5 and V is TRBV5-1, with TRBD2 identical over 12 bases. The sequencing input was blood. The TCR was taken from a woman in her thirties or forties with Graves' ophthalmopathy. The CDR3 DNA sequence: TGCGCCAGGAGACTAGCGGGGGCCGAAGAGACCCAGTACTTC. Residues: CARRLAGAEETQYF.